Shown below are 28 T cell receptor beta chains from a single sample sequenced in a study of shared clonotypes between healthy human individuals (TCRdb year 2020). Library construction relied on the immunoSEQ multiplex PCR assay. This immuneACCESS table, as held by TCRdb, lists in-frame sequences with V and J called but not all clones. Of the missing ones, under half trace to an unresolved V gene in checked studies; the others have no known cause. The sample table records about 560,000 clones; roughly 79% of these occur just once. In total, the top ten clones hold more than 10% of the sample. Sample: PBMCs. The receptors stem from a woman in her forties in good health. Some clones in this sample may be carry-over from other donors' samples.

V gene TRBV19 combines with J gene TRBJ1-1; D is undetermined. CDR1 is LNHDA and CDR2 is SQIVND in the germline V gene (reference sequence). This CDR3 comprises 14 residues. Trimming shortened V by 6 bases and J by 1 base, and 12 bases separated the two germline ends. As DNA, the CDR3 is TGTGCCAGTAGCCGAACCGGCGGGAACACTGAAGCTTTCTTT. Its translation is CASSRTGGNTEAFF.

This clone was observed once. This chain connects TRBV6-5 to TRBJ2-7; D might be TRBD2 (6 bases). CDR3 size: 13 residues. Germline-derived CDR1 and CDR2 are MNHEY and SVGAGI. The germline V and J ends were trimmed by 6 bases and 3 bases, with 12 bases remaining between them. CDR3 coding DNA: TGTGCCAGCAGGCGGGGCCGGGGCTACGAGCAGTACTTC. This gives the protein CASRRGRGYEQYF.

The chain has TRBV28 and TRBJ1-5; no clear D gene. The CDR3 totals 14 residues. The germline gives CDR1 MDHEN, CDR2 SYDVKM. V shed 3 bases and J shed 6 bases, with 12 bases lying between them. Written as DNA, the CDR3 is TGTGCCAGCAGTTTTCCAACGCGGGTTCAGCCCCAGCATTTT. Protein sequence: CASSFPTRVQPQHF.

The chain links TRBV7-8 to TRBJ1-1, with a weak D call TRBD1 (6 bases). The CDR3 spans 13 residues. Germline assignment: CDR1 SGHVS and CDR2 FQNEAQ. The V end lost 4 bases, the J end lost 10 bases, and 16 bases lay between the germline ends. The CDR3 DNA is TGTGCCAGCAGCTCAACCATCGGACAGAGAGCTTTCTTT. Protein sequence: CASSSTIGQRAFF.

This clone was observed a single time. The rearrangement links TRBV4-1 to TRBJ1-4; D remains ambiguous. The CDR3 has 13 residues. Germline lookup yields CDR1 MGHRA and CDR2 YSYEKL. Trimming pared 4 bases from V and 4 bases from J, leaving 7 bases between. The CDR3 region has the DNA TGCGCCAGCAGCCGGGTCCTTAATGAAAAACTGTTTTTT. Amino acid sequence: CASSRVLNEKLFF.

The J gene is TRBJ2-7, the V gene TRBV5-4, with TRBD1 matching over 10 bases. The CDR3 spans 14 residues. The V gene end was trimmed by 3 bases and the J gene end by 2 bases; junction bases not matched to a gene: 2. The germline gives CDR1 SGHNT, CDR2 YYREEE (reference sequence). The CDR3 loop reads CASSSGQGAYEQYF. Here the CDR3 DNA reads TGTGCCAGCAGCTCTGGACAGGGGGCCTACGAGCAGTACTTC.

This sequence joins TRBV7-9 and TRBJ1-5, with TRBD1 identical over 8 bases. J was trimmed by 5 bases and V by 3 bases; bases with no gene match: 3. The germline gives CDR1 SEHNR, CDR2 FQNEAQ (reference sequence). The CDR3 totals 14 residues. CDR3 region: CASSFQGAYQPQHF. As DNA, the CDR3 is TGTGCCAGCAGCTTTCAGGGGGCATATCAGCCCCAGCATTTT.

The DNA of the CDR3 is TGTGCCAGCAGCTCCAATCTACAAGAGACCCAGTACTTC. The encoded protein is CASSSNLQETQYF. The chain joins TRBV11-2 to TRBJ2-5; D not resolved. The CDR3 has 13 amino acids. Germline V lookup: CDR1 SGHAT, CDR2 FQNNGV. Trimming removed 4 bases from V and 2 bases from J, with 8 bases in between.

This sequence joins TRBV7-2 and TRBJ2-3, with D possibly matching TRBD1 (6 bases). The CDR3 has 15 amino acids. CDR1 SGHTA and CDR2 FQGNSA come from the germline V gene. The V gene lost 5 bases and the J gene lost 1 base, with 13 bases spanning the gap. In DNA, the CDR3 is TGTGCCAGCAGCGTACAGGGTGTCGGCACAGATACGCAGTATTTT. Translation: CASSVQGVGTDTQYF.

The gene calls are TRBV6-6 and TRBJ1-5; maybe TRBD1 (6 bases). Looked up from germline, CDR1 is MNHNY and CDR2 is SVGAGI (reference sequence). V lost 6 bases and J lost 3, with 15 bases in between. The CDR3 has 15 residues. CDR3 amino acids: CASSPGGGANQPQHF. CDR3 in DNA: TGTGCCAGCAGCCCCGGCGGGGGGGCCAATCAGCCCCAGCATTTT.

Turning to this clone: A much bigger clone sits one base away, suggesting this may be a read error. V is TRBV4-1 and J is TRBJ2-2; 10 nucleotides line up with TRBD1. This CDR3 comprises 17 residues. The germline V gene encodes CDR1 MGHRA and CDR2 YSYEKL. CDR3 nucleotides: TGCGCCAGCAGCCAGTCCGGGACAGGGGTTAACACCGGGGAGCTGCTTTTT. Translation gives CASSQSGTGVNTGELLF.

The chain has TRBV29-1 and TRBJ2-3; 7 bases line up with TRBD2. Germline V CDR1 and CDR2: SQVTM, ANQGSEA. The CDR3 has 14 amino acids. Unmatched junction bases numbered 4, after V lost 4 bases and J lost 0 bases. DNA of the CDR3: TGCAGCGTTGCAATGGGGGGGAGCACAGATACGCAGTATTTT. This translates into CSVAMGGSTDTQYF.

This clone is a singleton in its sample. The chain links TRBV30 to TRBJ2-7; D is possibly TRBD1 (6 bases). The germline CDR1 and CDR2 sequences are GTSNPN and SVGIG (reference sequence). This CDR3 has 11 residues. V dropped 2 bases and J dropped 6 bases, with 8 bases sitting between them. Here the CDR3 DNA reads TGTGCCTGGAGTCTCAGGGGCGAGCAGTACTTC. Its protein product is CAWSLRGEQYF.

The DNA for the CDR3 is TGTGCAAGTCGCTTAGCTCGGGTTCTAGCTCCCTACGAGCAGTACTTC. The encoded protein is CASRLARVLAPYEQYF. This chain joins TRBV12-2 and TRBJ2-7; the table's D call of TRBD2 was not tested on the DNA. TRBV12-2 is reported as a pseudogene. The CDR3 runs to 16 residues.

The chain carries TRBV11-2 and TRBJ1-5; a possible D gene is TRBD1 (6 bases). V was trimmed by 2 bases and J by 2 bases, leaving 10 bases between them. The germline V gene has CDR1 SGHAT and CDR2 FQNNGV. There are 15 residues in the CDR3. CDR3 DNA: TGTGCCAGCAGCTTAAGTGGGGGGCGCAATCAGCCCCAGCATTTT. Translated: CASSLSGGRNQPQHF.

The chain uses TRBV2 and TRBJ1-2; 8 bases match TRBD1. Germline lookup yields CDR1 SNHLY and CDR2 FYNNEI. The CDR3 length is 16 residues. V lost 1 base to trimming and J lost 7 bases; unmatched junction nucleotides: 11. The CDR3 spells CASSEGLGRGLVGYTF. CDR3 nucleotide sequence: TGTGCCAGCAGTGAAGGCCTCGGCAGGGGGCTTGTTGGCTACACCTTC.

This clone was observed a few times. The CDR3: CASSLNSPPDTQYF. DNA of the CDR3: TGTGCCAGCAGCTTAAACAGCCCGCCAGATACGCAGTATTTT. V and J are TRBV7-2 and TRBJ2-3; D unclear. The CDR3 runs to 14 residues. The germline V and J ends were trimmed by 2 bases and 4 bases, with 10 bases remaining between them. Germline V gene lookup returns CDR1 SGHTA and CDR2 FQGNSA.

The V call is TRBV9, the J call TRBJ2-3; the match to TRBD2 covers 8 bases. V was clipped by 1 base and J by 8 bases; unmatched bases: 9. This CDR3 is built from 15 residues. Germline CDR1 and CDR2: SGDLS and YYNGEE. The CDR3 protein is CASSVSSAGEGTQYF. CDR3 sequence (DNA): TGTGCCAGCAGCGTATCTTCAGCGGGAGAGGGTACGCAGTATTTT.

This clone has only a few counts. This chain uses TRBV10-3 with TRBJ1-3, with D hard to call. Trimming stripped 0 bases from V and 5 bases from J, with 2 bases between. This CDR3 region has 12 residues. The germline gives CDR1 ENHRY, CDR2 SYGVKD. Here the CDR3 DNA reads TGTGCCATCAGTGAGTCGCGAAACACCATATATTTT. Translated, it gives CAISESRNTIYF.

The chain couples TRBV18 to TRBJ1-5, with D perhaps TRBD1 (6 bases). This CDR3 has 17 amino acids. The germline V gene encodes CDR1 KGHSH and CDR2 LQKENI. The V end was cut by 2 bases, the J end by 0 bases, with 14 bases between. In DNA form, the CDR3 reads TGTGCCAGCTCACCATCCCGGGACACATATAGCAATCAGCCCCAGCATTTT. The encoded protein is CASSPSRDTYSNQPQHF.

V gene TRBV2 combines with J gene TRBJ2-1, with a possible D match to TRBD2 (6 bases). The CDR3 extends over 15 amino acids. Germline loops: CDR1 SNHLY, CDR2 FYNNEI. V shed 4 bases and J shed 6 bases, with 16 bases lying between them. CDR3 loop: CASSVSRAGPNEQFF. The CDR3 DNA reads TGTGCCAGCAGTGTATCCAGGGCGGGACCCAATGAGCAGTTCTTC.

The chain employs TRBV10-2 and TRBJ2-2; D possibly corresponds to TRBD2 (6 bases). This CDR3 region has 13 residues. The germline gives CDR1 WSHSY, CDR2 SAAADI. V was trimmed by 6 bases and J by 4 bases, leaving 9 bases between them. The CDR3 loop is CASREGGTGELFF. For the CDR3, the DNA is TGCGCCAGCAGGGAGGGTGGCACCGGGGAGCTGTTTTTT.

On this clone: A much larger clone is a single base away; this may be a read error. Other DNA sequences of this sample code for an identical CDR3. The chain employs TRBV10-1 and TRBJ1-1; D is unresolved. V lost 8 bases and J 1 base, leaving 8 bases between the germline ends. CDR3 length equals 12 residues. The germline gives CDR1 WNHNN, CDR2 SYGVQD (reference sequence). The CDR3 DNA sequence: TGCGCCAGCGGGAATGGGAACACTGAAGCTTTCTTT. Translating gives CASGNGNTEAFF.

The chain is built from TRBV6-1 and TRBJ1-5, with D tentatively TRBD1 (5 bases). CDR3 size: 16 residues. The ends were cut back, 1 base at V and 1 base at J, with 11 bases in the middle. Germline lookup yields CDR1 MNHNS and CDR2 SASEGT. The CDR3 is CASSEVGGVSNQPQHF. The DNA for the CDR3 is TGTGCCAGCAGTGAAGTTGGAGGGGTAAGCAATCAGCCCCAGCATTTT.

The J gene is TRBJ2-1, the V gene TRBV28; tentatively, D is TRBD2 (6 bases). There are 17 residues in the CDR3. V was clipped by 6 bases and J by 0 bases, with 18 bases between them. The V gene's germline CDR1 is MDHEN and CDR2 SYDVKM. The CDR3 region is CASRPGGGANSYNEQFF. The CDR3 bases are TGTGCCAGCAGACCCGGCGGAGGGGCTAACTCCTACAATGAGCAGTTCTTC.

This chain links TRBV5-1 with TRBJ2-3, with D perhaps TRBD2 (6 bases). Germline V gene sequence: CDR1 SGHRS, CDR2 YFSETQ. This CDR3 contains 15 residues. Trimming removed 6 bases at V and 2 bases at J, with 16 bases between. In nucleotides, the CDR3 is TGCGCCAGCACCCTCGGCGGGAAGTACACAGATACGCAGTATTTT. This gives the protein CASTLGGKYTDTQYF.

This sequence joins TRBV7-8 and TRBJ1-1; 8 bases map to TRBD1. Looked up from germline, CDR1 is SGHVS and CDR2 is FQNEAQ. CDR3 length equals 14 residues. The J segment lost 7 bases and the V segment lost 5 bases, leaving 9 bases of the junction unmatched. CDR3 sequence reads: CASSGDRSNVEAFF. The CDR3 DNA reads TGTGCCAGCAGCGGGGACAGGTCGAATGTTGAAGCTTTCTTT.

This rearrangement joins TRBV28 to TRBJ2-4; D not resolved. Germline CDR1 reads MDHEN; CDR2 reads SYDVKM. Trimming cost V 3 bases and J 0 bases, with 9 bases left between them. This CDR3 has 15 residues. The CDR3 nucleotides read TGTGCCAGCAGTTTCCAGGCGCTAGCCAAAAACATTCAGTACTTC. It translates to CASSFQALAKNIQYF.